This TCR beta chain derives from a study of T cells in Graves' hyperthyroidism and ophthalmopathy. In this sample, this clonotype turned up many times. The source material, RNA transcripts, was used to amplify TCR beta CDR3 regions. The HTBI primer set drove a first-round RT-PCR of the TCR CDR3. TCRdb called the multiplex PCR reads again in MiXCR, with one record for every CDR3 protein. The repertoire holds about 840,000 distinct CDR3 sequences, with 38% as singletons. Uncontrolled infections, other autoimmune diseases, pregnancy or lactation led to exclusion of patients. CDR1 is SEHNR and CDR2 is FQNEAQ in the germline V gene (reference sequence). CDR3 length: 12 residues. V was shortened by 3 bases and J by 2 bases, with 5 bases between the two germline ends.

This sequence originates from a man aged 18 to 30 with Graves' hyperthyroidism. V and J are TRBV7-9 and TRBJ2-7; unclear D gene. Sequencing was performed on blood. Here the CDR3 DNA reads TGTGCCAGCAGCTTTAACACCTACGAGCAGTACTTC. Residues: CASSFNTYEQYF.